The 19 T cell receptor beta chains below were found in one sample sequenced in a study of T cells in tuberculosis. Sequencing used immunoSEQ multiplex PCR; TCRdb keeps in-frame clones, though not all of them. Of approximately 35,000 clones in the sample, over 95% were seen once. Sequenced input: PBMCs. The receptors originated from a donor aged 5 to 30 with latent tuberculosis or without tuberculosis infection.

The genes are TRBV28 and TRBJ2-7; maybe TRBD2 (6 bases). The CDR3 extends over 13 amino acids. Germline CDR1 reads MDHEN; CDR2 reads SYDVKM. The ends were cut back, 5 bases at V and 3 bases at J, with 11 bases in the middle. The CDR3 DNA follows: TGTGCCAGCAGTCCGGGACTCCGCTACGAGCAGTACTTC. Its translation: CASSPGLRYEQYF.

This sequence joins TRBV5-4 and TRBJ2-3, with 8 bases lining up with TRBD1. The germline V gene encodes CDR1 SGHNT and CDR2 YYREEE (reference sequence). Trimming cost V 0 bases and J 1 base; bases outside gene matches: 7. This CDR3 region has 17 residues. Written as DNA, the CDR3 is TGTGCCAGCAGCTTGGCCCAGGGGGCTAGAGGCACAGATACGCAGTATTTT. Translated, it gives CASSLAQGARGTDTQYF.

The chain carries TRBV6-5 and TRBJ2-5; D perhaps matches TRBD1 (6 bases). CDR3 length: 13 amino acids. Germline loops: CDR1 MNHEY, CDR2 SVGAGI. Deletions cut 6 bases from V and 2 bases from J, with 10 bases between. Here the CDR3 reads CASRRTVQETQYF. The CDR3 nucleotides read TGTGCCAGCAGGAGGACAGTGCAAGAGACCCAGTACTTC.

A few counts support this clone. The chain recombines TRBV11-3 with TRBJ2-1; D possibly corresponds to TRBD2 (5 bases). CDR3 length: 14 amino acids. The germline CDR1 and CDR2 sequences are SGHNT and YENEEA. Trimming took 3 bases from V and 4 from J, leaving 10 bases between them. Here the CDR3 reads CASSLTTEYNEQFF. CDR3 in DNA: TGTGCCAGCAGCTTGACTACCGAGTACAATGAGCAGTTCTTC.

The CDR3 loop reads CASSTGHAYEQYF. Here the CDR3 DNA reads TGTGCCAGTTCGACAGGGCATGCTTACGAGCAGTACTTC. This chain connects TRBV6-1 to TRBJ2-7, with 7 positions matching TRBD1. The germline V gene has CDR1 MNHNS and CDR2 SASEGT. V shed 9 bases, J shed 4 bases, and the junction held 9 bases outside the gene matches. This CDR3 has 13 amino acids.

The gene calls are TRBV7-2 and TRBJ1-3; 8 bases agree with TRBD1. There are 15 residues in the CDR3. J lost 3 bases, V lost 7 bases, and 8 bases had no gene match. Germline lookup yields CDR1 SGHTA and CDR2 FQGNSA. DNA for the CDR3: TGTGCCAGCACCTGGACAGGGTCGGGTGGAAACACCATATATTTT. Encoded protein: CASTWTGSGGNTIYF.

The chain uses TRBV7-8 and TRBJ1-2, with TRBD1 as a possible D gene (5 bases). The CDR3 is 13 residues long. CDR1 is SGHVS and CDR2 is FQNEAQ in the germline V gene. Deletions cut 1 base from V and 7 bases from J, with 10 bases between. The CDR3 sequence is CASSLVREGGYTF. In nucleotides, the CDR3 is TGTGCCAGCAGCTTAGTCAGGGAAGGTGGCTACACCTTC.

This clone was recorded only once. This chain connects TRBV7-2 to TRBJ1-2; tentatively, D is TRBD1 (6 bases). Per the germline V gene, CDR1 is SGHTA and CDR2 is FQGNSA. The CDR3 is made up of 14 amino acids. Trimming pared 6 bases from V and 4 bases from J, leaving 15 bases between. The CDR3 nucleotides read TGTGCCAGCAGAGGGGGTGGGAGCTTCTATGGCTACACCTTC. Protein product: CASRGGGSFYGYTF.

The chain employs TRBV5-6 and TRBJ2-1; 9 bases fit TRBD2. This CDR3 region has 14 residues. V shed 1 base and J 9 bases; nucleotides not matched to a gene: 5. The V gene's germline CDR1 is SGHDT and CDR2 YYEEEE. The CDR3 bases are TGTGCCAGCAGCTTGTGGGCGGGGGGGCGTGAGCAGTTCTTC. Encoded protein: CASSLWAGGREQFF.

The chain combines TRBV6-5 with TRBJ2-7; D gene uncertain. V lost 7 bases to trimming and J lost 2 bases, with 18 bases between them. CDR3 length: 15 residues. Per the germline V gene, CDR1 is MNHEY and CDR2 is SVGAGI. The CDR3 DNA follows: TGTGCCAGCATGCTAGACCCTACGGGTACCTACGAGCAGTACTTC. Protein product: CASMLDPTGTYEQYF.

This clone has just one count. CDR3 nucleotides: TGTGCCAGCAGCGTGCAGGGGGAAGAGACCCAGTACTTC. Translated: CASSVQGEETQYF. The rearrangement links TRBV7-2 to TRBJ2-5, with 7 bases lining up with TRBD1. The V gene end was trimmed by 5 bases and the J gene end by 3 bases; junction bases not matched to a gene: 3. Looked up from germline, CDR1 is SGHTA and CDR2 is FQGNSA. The CDR3 is 13 residues long.

CDR3 coding DNA: TGTGCCAGCTCACCCCGAGGGAGCCTTTTAGCTACTAATGAAAAACTGTTTTTT. Translation gives CASSPRGSLLATNEKLFF. J is TRBJ1-4 and V is TRBV18; the D is unclear. The V end lost 3 bases, the J end lost 2 bases, and 19 bases lay between the germline ends. Germline CDR1 is KGHSH and CDR2 is LQKENI. This CDR3 spans 18 amino acids. Full variable domain (remainder filled in from reference TRBV18 and TRBJ1-4): NAGVMQNPRHLVRRRGQEARLRCSPMKGHSHVYWYRQLPEEGLKFMVYLQKENIIDESGMPKERFSAEFPKEGPSILRIQQVVRGDSAAYFCASSPRGSLLATNEKLFFGSGTQLSVL.

The V and J genes are TRBV11-2 and TRBJ2-7; tentative D call: TRBD2 (6 bases). Germline assignment: CDR1 SGHAT and CDR2 FQNNGV. With 11 bases removed from V and 5 bases from J, the gap between germline ends came to 19 bases. There are 13 residues in the CDR3. This CDR3 reads CAAGSQEVHEQYF. CDR3 sequence (DNA): TGTGCCGCGGGGAGTCAGGAGGTGCACGAGCAGTACTTC. Together with reference TRBV11-2 and TRBJ2-7, the CDR3 gives the full variable domain: EAGVAQSPRYKIIEKRQSVAFWCNPISGHATLYWYQQILGQGPKLLIQFQNNGVVDDSQLPKDRFSAERLKGVDSTLKIQPAKLEDSAVYLCAAGSQEVHEQYFGPGTRLTVT.

This chain joins TRBV19 and TRBJ1-2, with 7 bases fitting TRBD1. The CDR3 runs to 16 residues. Losses at the gene ends were 2 bases for V and 4 bases for J; bases not matched to a gene: 10. From germline, CDR1 is LNHDA and CDR2 SQIVND (reference sequence). DNA for the CDR3: TGTGCCAGTAGTATACCCCGACAGGGAGCAGTCTATGGCTACACCTTC. This gives the protein CASSIPRQGAVYGYTF.

The chain joins TRBV18 to TRBJ1-2; D might be TRBD1 (5 bases). The CDR3 consists of 13 residues. Germline lookup yields CDR1 KGHSH and CDR2 LQKENI. V was pared by 6 bases and J by 2 bases, with 10 bases between. CDR3 amino acids: CASSDGQNYGYTF. In DNA, the CDR3 is TGTGCCAGCTCCGACGGACAAAACTATGGCTACACCTTC.

V is TRBV10-2 and J is TRBJ2-3; 8 bases map to TRBD2. This CDR3 is 16 amino acids long. V trimming: 3 bases; J trimming: 2 bases; junction bases outside the gene matches: 7. CDR1 is WSHSY, CDR2 SAAADI, per germline. The CDR3 DNA reads TGCGCCAGCAGTGAAATCGGGGGGGGTTACACAGATACGCAGTATTTT. Translating gives CASSEIGGGYTDTQYF.

This sequence joins TRBV6-5 and TRBJ2-2, with a possible D match to TRBD1 (5 bases). The CDR3 is made up of 14 amino acids. The V end lost 2 bases, the J end lost 4 bases, and 8 bases lay between the germline ends. Germline V CDR1 and CDR2: MNHEY, SVGAGI. CDR3 region: CASSYAGRTGELFF. CDR3 nucleotide sequence: TGTGCCAGCAGTTACGCAGGGCGCACCGGGGAGCTGTTTTTT.

This chain joins TRBV5-1 and TRBJ2-7, with 9 bases aligning to TRBD1. CDR3 length: 14 residues. Germline V gene data show CDR1 as SGHRS and CDR2 as YFSETQ. V was clipped by 3 bases and J by 5 bases; unmatched bases: 6. The CDR3 spells CASSSGQGSNEQYF. As DNA, the CDR3 is TGCGCCAGCAGCTCAGGACAGGGGTCGAACGAGCAGTACTTC.

The V gene is TRBV6-1, the J gene TRBJ1-5, with D unclear. Germline CDR1 reads MNHNS; CDR2 reads SASEGT. The CDR3 has 14 amino acids. V lost 1 base, J lost 3 bases, and 7 bases lay in between. The CDR3 loop reads CASSEESPNQPQHF. Written as DNA, the CDR3 is TGTGCCAGCAGTGAAGAGAGCCCCAATCAGCCCCAGCATTTT.